This entry concerns a single T cell receptor (beta chain). It was approximately 9.7 ml of fresh peripheral blood that supplied the PBMCs. The source of the sample is a study of T cells in Graves' hyperthyroidism and ophthalmopathy. TCR beta CDR3 sequences were amplified from RNA transcripts. An initial round of RT-PCR targeting the TCR CDR3 relied on the HTBI primer set. TCRdb itself ran the multiplex PCR reads through MiXCR, one entry per CDR3 protein. The sample holds fewer than 850,000 distinct CDR3 sequences, about 18% seen once. The CDR3 runs 14 residues. Germline assignment: CDR1 SGDLS and CDR2 YYNGEE. The V end lost 0 bases, the J end lost 5 bases, and 12 bases lay between the germline ends.

The source is a man aged 45-60 years with Graves' hyperthyroidism. Sequenced material: blood. This chain joins TRBV9 and TRBJ2-7, with a possible D match to TRBD2 (5 bases). CDR3 DNA: TGTGCCAGCAGCGTAGGGGTTAGCGACCACGAGCAGTACTTC. Its translation is CASSVGVSDHEQYF.